This T cell receptor (beta chain) was documented in a study of PD-L1 blockade in urothelial cancer. Study information: Blood was evaluated 3 weeks (second dose) and 6 weeks after therapy began.

About this clone itself: Its antigen is unknown.

Study-level findings and limits: Durable-benefit patients showed greater tumor-associated blood clone expansion at 3 weeks.

In germline, CDR1 is MNHNY, CDR2 SVGAGI (reference sequence). The CDR3 spans 14 residues. V was shortened by 3 bases and J by 4 bases, with 10 bases between the two germline ends. The time point is: pretreatment peripheral blood. TCRdb's copy holds only in-frame clones and misses some; the assay was immunoSEQ multiplex PCR. The data contain about 30,000 clones, over 70% of them singletons. The sample in question was PBMCs, obtained around atezolizumab (anti-PD-L1) treatment. This receptor was identified in a man aged 55 to 70 with urothelial cancer. The V call is TRBV6-6, the J call TRBJ1-3; tentative D call: TRBD1 (5 bases). The CDR3 reads CASSYGRAGNTIYF. The CDR3 DNA reads TGTGCCAGCAGTTATGGCAGGGCGGGAAACACCATATATTTT.